This entry is about one T cell receptor (beta chain). The target antigen is unknown. This sample was included in a study of T cell responses to AZD1222 COVID-19 vaccine. Study-level results: Among spike-specific TCRs, nearly half reportedly target unmutated variant regions. Donors were chiefly white British, with a greater number of females, and clonal diversity was perhaps underestimated.

This CDR3 region has 15 residues. V was pared by 4 bases and J by 7 bases, with 20 bases between. The V gene's germline CDR1 is SEHNR and CDR2 FQNEAQ (reference sequence). Clones were read by immunoSEQ multiplex PCR, and TCRdb kept only the in-frame ones, dropping some. The data hold approximately 140,000 clones, with more than 90% observed a single time. The source is an adult who received the AZD1222 COVID-19 vaccine. This specimen was peripheral blood, taken 28 days after the second AZD1222 dose. The J gene is TRBJ2-7, the V gene TRBV7-9; D assignment may be TRBD1 or TRBD2 (5 bases each). The DNA for the CDR3 is TGTGCCAGCAGCTCGTTCCGGGACCCCCTCGGGGAGCAGTACTTC. It is translated as CASSSFRDPLGEQYF.